The 14 T cell receptor beta chains below all came from one sample that was sequenced in a study of radiotherapy plus CTLA-4 blockade in lung cancer. Profiled with immunoSEQ multiplex PCR; TCRdb holds only in-frame clones, not every one. The sample lists 35,000 to 55,000 clones; around 77% were seen once. The sample consisted of peripheral blood, taken from a patient treated with radiotherapy plus ipilimumab. These receptors all stem from a human donor with non-small cell lung cancer whose response to radiotherapy plus ipilimumab could not be evaluated.

V gene TRBV6-1 combines with J gene TRBJ2-7; 12 bases fit TRBD2. Germline CDR1 and CDR2: MNHNS and SASEGT. Trimming took 7 bases from V and 5 from J; bases not matched to a gene: 3. This CDR3 has 13 amino acids. In nucleotides, the CDR3 is TGTGCCAGCACTCTAGCGGGAGGGAACGAGCAGTACTTC. Translation: CASTLAGGNEQYF.

The chain links TRBV14 to TRBJ2-5; 8 bases are a match to TRBD2. The germline CDR1 and CDR2 sequences are SGHDN and FVKESK. This CDR3 region has 14 residues. J lost 3 bases, V lost 5 bases, and 5 bases had no gene match. The CDR3 region has the DNA TGTGCCAGCAGCGGGTCGGGAGGGAAAGAGACCCAGTACTTC. This gives the protein CASSGSGGKETQYF.

Comments on this clone: This specimen includes other DNA sequences encoding the same CDR3. V gene TRBV2 combines with J gene TRBJ1-6; 7 bases line up with TRBD1. V dropped 2 bases and J dropped 6; count of bases not matched to a gene: 4. The CDR3 has 15 amino acids. CDR1 and CDR2 from the germline V gene are SNHLY and FYNNEI. The CDR3 here is CASSESGTVNSPLHF. The DNA of the CDR3 is TGTGCCAGCAGTGAAAGTGGGACAGTTAATTCACCCCTCCACTTT.

The chain employs TRBV9 and TRBJ2-5, with D hard to call. V shed 0 bases and J shed 7 bases, with 16 bases lying between them. Germline assignment: CDR1 SGDLS and CDR2 YYNGEE. The CDR3 loop spans 15 amino acids. The CDR3, as DNA: TGTGCCAGCAGCGTAGGTTCCAGCCCAAGAGGGACCCAGTACTTC. Translation: CASSVGSSPRGTQYF.

The V gene is TRBV30, the J gene TRBJ2-1; D may be TRBD1 (8 bases). Trimming removed 4 bases at V and 9 bases at J, with 19 bases between. This CDR3 has 14 amino acids. CDR1 and CDR2 from the germline V gene are GTSNPN and SVGIG (reference sequence). Written as DNA, the CDR3 is TGTGCCTGGACCCAGGGGGCAGGGGGGGGTGAGCAGTTCTTC. Translating it yields CAWTQGAGGGEQFF.

V gene TRBV28 combines with J gene TRBJ2-7; D might be TRBD1 (6 bases). The V gene lost 3 bases and the J gene lost 8 bases, with 11 bases spanning the gap. Germline values: CDR1 MDHEN, CDR2 SYDVKM. The CDR3 sequence is 12 residues long. The CDR3 DNA is TGTGCCAGCAGTTTGACAGGCCGACAGCAGTACTTC. It specifies CASSLTGRQQYF.

In its sample, this clone was seen once. The rearrangement joins TRBV14 to TRBJ1-1, with 7 positions matching TRBD1. Germline trimming cut 9 bases from V and 6 bases from J; bases unmatched to any gene: 16. This CDR3 is 15 amino acids long. Germline lookup yields CDR1 SGHDN and CDR2 FVKESK. The CDR3: CASRFGTVSSAEAFF. Written as DNA, the CDR3 is TGTGCCAGTAGGTTCGGGACAGTGTCATCGGCTGAAGCTTTCTTT.

The chain has TRBV2 and TRBJ1-1; D might be TRBD1 (6 bases). CDR1 is SNHLY, CDR2 FYNNEI, per germline. CDR3 length: 13 amino acids. Trimming took off 10 bases at V and 8 bases at J, with 20 bases between the two ends. CDR3 bases: TGTGCCACGCAGCCTACAGGGTTAGTGGAAGCTTTCTTT. Protein sequence: CATQPTGLVEAFF.

V and J are TRBV27 and TRBJ2-7; D gene unclear. The CDR3 totals 13 residues. Germline values: CDR1 MNHEY, CDR2 SMNVEV (reference sequence). V lost 2 bases and J lost 3, with 8 bases in between. CDR3 loop: CASSLSNGYEQYF. The CDR3 nucleotides are TGTGCCAGCAGTTTAAGTAACGGCTACGAGCAGTACTTC.

The chain carries TRBV6-6 and TRBJ2-2; perhaps TRBD1 as D (5 bases). This CDR3 region has 13 residues. Germline V gene lookup returns CDR1 MNHNY and CDR2 SVGAGI (reference sequence). Deletions cut 6 bases from V and 7 bases from J, with 12 bases between. The CDR3: CASSLGRVGELFF. Written as DNA, the CDR3 is TGTGCCAGCAGCCTCGGCAGGGTCGGGGAGCTGTTTTTT.

The rearrangement links TRBV7-2 to TRBJ2-7, with 9 bases matching TRBD2. The CDR3 spans 17 residues. The V gene's germline CDR1 is SGHTA and CDR2 FQGNSA. V shed 5 bases, J shed 6 bases, and the junction held 17 bases outside the gene matches. The CDR3 loop reads CASSPGGIAGARGEQYF. Written as DNA, the CDR3 is TGTGCCAGCAGCCCAGGGGGAATAGCGGGAGCCAGGGGCGAGCAGTACTTC. Supplemented by reference TRBV7-2 and TRBJ2-7, the full variable domain reads GAGVSQSPSNKVTEKGKDVELRCDPISGHTALYWYRQSLGQGLEFLIYFQGNSAPDKSGLPSDRFSAERTGGSVSTLTIQRTQQEDSAVYLCASSPGGIAGARGEQYFGPGTRLTVT.

The chain uses TRBV7-2 and TRBJ2-7; 8 bases match TRBD2. CDR1 and CDR2 (germline): SGHTA, FQGNSA. With V trimmed by 1 base and J by 4 bases, 9 bases remained unmatched. The CDR3 sequence is 16 residues long. The CDR3 DNA reads as TGTGCCAGCAGCTTAGTAGGCGGGACTAGAGGATACGAGCAGTACTTC. Amino acid sequence: CASSLVGGTRGYEQYF.

The CDR3 protein is CASSPGQGPYGYTF. The CDR3 DNA reads as TGTGCCAGCTCACCCGGACAGGGACCCTATGGCTACACCTTC. This chain connects TRBV18 to TRBJ1-2, with 8 bases aligning to TRBD1. Germline-derived CDR1 and CDR2 are KGHSH and LQKENI. The ends lost 3 bases at V and 4 bases at J; junction bases unmatched: 4. The CDR3 has 14 amino acids.

The V call is TRBV5-1, the J call TRBJ2-2, with D perhaps matching TRBD1 (6 bases). The CDR3 is 15 amino acids. Germline CDR1 and CDR2: SGHRS and YFSETQ. V shed 7 bases and J shed 3 bases, with 16 bases lying between them. In DNA, the CDR3 is TGCGCCAGCGAGGGCAGGGGCCTTGACACCGGGGAGCTGTTTTTT. Translation: CASEGRGLDTGELFF. Based on the CDR3 plus reference TRBV5-1 and TRBJ2-2, the full variable domain is KAGVTQTPRYLIKTRGQQVTLSCSPISGHRSVSWYQQTPGQGLQFLFEYFSETQRNKGNFPGRFSGRQFSNSRSEMNVSTLELGDSALYLCASEGRGLDTGELFFGEGSRLTVL.